This T cell receptor beta chain emerged from a study of identifying expanded T cells in peripheral blood. This CDR3 contains 16 residues. Trimming cost V 2 bases and J 8 bases; bases outside gene matches: 6. Germline V gives CDR1 SGDLS, CDR2 YYNGEE. Assay: immunoSEQ multiplex PCR; the TCRdb copy retains only in-frame clones and omits some. The sample consists of 75,000 to 100,000 clones, about 89% of them appearing once. This clonotype originated in a person between 18 and 75 years old in good health. The rearrangement joins TRBV9 to TRBJ2-2, with 13 bases lining up with TRBD2. Sequencing input: blood. CDR3 sequence (DNA): TGTGCCAGCAGCGTCCCGGGACTAGCGGGGCCAGGGGAGCTGTTTTTT. Amino acids: CASSVPGLAGPGELFF. Looking up the rest from reference TRBV9 and TRBJ2-2 gives the full variable domain: DSGVTQTPKHLITATGQRVTLRCSPRSGDLSVYWYQQSLDQGLQFLIQYYNGEERAKGNILERFSAQQFPDLHSELNLSSLELGDSALYFCASSVPGLAGPGELFFGEGSRLTVL.